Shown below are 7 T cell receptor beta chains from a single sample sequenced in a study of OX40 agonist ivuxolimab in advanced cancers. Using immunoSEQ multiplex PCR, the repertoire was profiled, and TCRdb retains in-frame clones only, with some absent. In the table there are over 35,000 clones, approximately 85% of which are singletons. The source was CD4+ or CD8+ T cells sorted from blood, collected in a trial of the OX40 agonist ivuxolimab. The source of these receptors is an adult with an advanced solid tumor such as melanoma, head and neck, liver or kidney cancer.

CDR3 in DNA: TGTGCCAGCAGCGATGGGACAGACCGTGATAATTCACCCCTCCACTTT. Its translation is CASSDGTDRDNSPLHF. The chain is built from TRBV7-2 and TRBJ1-6, with 7 bases lining up with TRBD1. CDR1 is SGHTA, CDR2 FQGNSA, per germline. The CDR3 is 16 residues long. V was pared by 5 bases and J by 5 bases, with 9 bases of the junction left unmatched.

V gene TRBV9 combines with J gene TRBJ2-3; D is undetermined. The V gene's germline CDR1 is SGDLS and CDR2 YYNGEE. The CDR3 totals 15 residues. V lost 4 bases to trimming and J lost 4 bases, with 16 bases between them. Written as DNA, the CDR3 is TGTGCCAGCAGCTCTAAGGCTGTTGTCGCAGATACGCAGTATTTT. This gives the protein CASSSKAVVADTQYF.

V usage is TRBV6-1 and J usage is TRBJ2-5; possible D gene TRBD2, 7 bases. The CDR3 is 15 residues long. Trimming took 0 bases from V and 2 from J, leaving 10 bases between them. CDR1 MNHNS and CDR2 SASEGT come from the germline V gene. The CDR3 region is CASSEAGGTQETQYF. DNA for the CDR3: TGTGCCAGCAGTGAAGCGGGGGGGACACAAGAGACCCAGTACTTC.

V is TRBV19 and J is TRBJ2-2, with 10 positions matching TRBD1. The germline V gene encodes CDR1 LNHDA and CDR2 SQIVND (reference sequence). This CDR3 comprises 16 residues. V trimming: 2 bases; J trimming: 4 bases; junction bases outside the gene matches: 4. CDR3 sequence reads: CASSIRDRGGTGELFF. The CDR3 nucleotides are TGTGCCAGTAGTATAAGGGACAGGGGCGGCACCGGGGAGCTGTTTTTT.

In DNA form, the CDR3 reads TGTGCCAGCAGCTTAGTGTGGGGGCGGTACACCGGGGAGCTGTTTTTT. It is translated as CASSLVWGRYTGELFF. V and J are TRBV7-2 and TRBJ2-2; D perhaps matches TRBD1 (6 bases). CDR3 length: 16 residues. CDR1 SGHTA and CDR2 FQGNSA come from the germline V gene. The V gene lost 1 base and the J gene lost 3 bases, with 12 bases spanning the gap.

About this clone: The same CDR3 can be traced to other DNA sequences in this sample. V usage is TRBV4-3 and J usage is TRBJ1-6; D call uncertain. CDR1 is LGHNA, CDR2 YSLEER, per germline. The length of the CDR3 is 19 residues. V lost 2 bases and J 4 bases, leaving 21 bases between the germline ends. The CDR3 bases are TGCGCCAGCAGCCAACTCGGAGTAGGCCCCGGCCTATATAATTCACCCCTCCACTTT. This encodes CASSQLGVGPGLYNSPLHF.

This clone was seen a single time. The CDR3 loop reads CASSYSRGGAFEQFF. As DNA, the CDR3 is TGTGCCAGCAGTTACTCCCGCGGGGGGGCCTTTGAGCAGTTCTTC. J is TRBJ2-1 and V is TRBV6-5; 9 nucleotides agree with TRBD2. Germline V gene data show CDR1 as MNHEY and CDR2 as SVGAGI. The CDR3 contains 15 residues. Trimming took 0 bases from V and 9 from J; bases not matched to a gene: 6.